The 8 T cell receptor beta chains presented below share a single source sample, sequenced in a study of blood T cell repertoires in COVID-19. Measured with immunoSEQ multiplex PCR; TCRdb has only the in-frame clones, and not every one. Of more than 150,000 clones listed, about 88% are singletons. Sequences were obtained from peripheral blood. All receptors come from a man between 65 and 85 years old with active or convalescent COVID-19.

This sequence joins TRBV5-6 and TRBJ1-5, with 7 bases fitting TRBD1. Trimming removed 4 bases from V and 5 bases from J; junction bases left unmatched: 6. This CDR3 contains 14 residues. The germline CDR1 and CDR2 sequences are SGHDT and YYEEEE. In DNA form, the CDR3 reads TGTGCCAGCAGCCTAACAGGGGTCGATCAGCCCCAGCATTTT. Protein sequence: CASSLTGVDQPQHF.

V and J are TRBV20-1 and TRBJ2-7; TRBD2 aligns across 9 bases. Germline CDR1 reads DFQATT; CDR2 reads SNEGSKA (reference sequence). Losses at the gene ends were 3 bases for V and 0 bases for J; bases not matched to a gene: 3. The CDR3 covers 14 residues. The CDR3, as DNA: TGCAGTGCTAGTGGTAGCGGGGGCTCCTACGAGCAGTACTTC. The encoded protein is CSASGSGGSYEQYF.

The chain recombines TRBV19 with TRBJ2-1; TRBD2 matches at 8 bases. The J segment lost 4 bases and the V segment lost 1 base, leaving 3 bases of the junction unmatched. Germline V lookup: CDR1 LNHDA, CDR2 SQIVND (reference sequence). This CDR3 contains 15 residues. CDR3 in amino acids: CASSIAGGPYNEQFF. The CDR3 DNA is TGTGCCAGTAGTATAGCGGGAGGGCCTTACAATGAGCAGTTCTTC.

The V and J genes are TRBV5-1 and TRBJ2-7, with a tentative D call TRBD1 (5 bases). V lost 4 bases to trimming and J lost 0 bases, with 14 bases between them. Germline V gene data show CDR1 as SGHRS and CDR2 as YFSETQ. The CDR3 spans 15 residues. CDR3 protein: CASSPETVSSYEQYF. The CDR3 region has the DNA TGCGCCAGCAGCCCCGAGACAGTGAGCTCCTACGAGCAGTACTTC.

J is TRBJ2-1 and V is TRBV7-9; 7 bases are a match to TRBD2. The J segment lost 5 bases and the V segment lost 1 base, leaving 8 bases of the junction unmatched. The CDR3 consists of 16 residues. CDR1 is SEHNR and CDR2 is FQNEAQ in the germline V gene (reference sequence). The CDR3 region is CASSLVASGGDNEQFF. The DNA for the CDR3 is TGTGCCAGCAGCTTAGTGGCTAGCGGAGGAGACAATGAGCAGTTCTTC. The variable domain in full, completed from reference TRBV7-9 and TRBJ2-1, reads DTGVSQNPRHKITKRGQNVTFRCDPISEHNRLYWYRQTLGQGPEFLTYFQNEAQLEKSRLLSDRFSAERPKGSFSTLEIQRTEQGDSAMYLCASSLVASGGDNEQFFGPGTRLTVL.

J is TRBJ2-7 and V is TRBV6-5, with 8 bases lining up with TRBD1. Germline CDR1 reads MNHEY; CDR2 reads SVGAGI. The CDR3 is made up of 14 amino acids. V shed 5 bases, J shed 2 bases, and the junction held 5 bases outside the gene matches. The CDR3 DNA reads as TGTGCCAGCAGTACAGGGGGGATAGCCTACGAGCAGTACTTC. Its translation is CASSTGGIAYEQYF.

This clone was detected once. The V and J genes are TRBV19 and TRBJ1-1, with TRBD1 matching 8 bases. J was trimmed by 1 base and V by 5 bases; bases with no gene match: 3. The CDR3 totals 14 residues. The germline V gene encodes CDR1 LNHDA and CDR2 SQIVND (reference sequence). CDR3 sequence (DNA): TGTGCCAGTAGTCCCGGGACAGGGAACACTGAAGCTTTCTTT. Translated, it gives CASSPGTGNTEAFF.

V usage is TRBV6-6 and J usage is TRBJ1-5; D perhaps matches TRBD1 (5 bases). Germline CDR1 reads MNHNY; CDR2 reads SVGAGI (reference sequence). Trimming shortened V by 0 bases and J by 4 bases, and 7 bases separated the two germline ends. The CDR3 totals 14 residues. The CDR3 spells CASSYSDTNQPQHF. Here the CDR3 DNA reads TGTGCCAGCAGTTACTCGGACACTAATCAGCCCCAGCATTTT.